One sample yielded the 27 T cell receptor beta chains listed below, sequenced in a study of cytomegalovirus exposure and HLA in healthy donors. 60 Vbeta and 13 Jbeta primers were used in PCR. Assay: immunoSEQ multiplex PCR; the TCRdb copy retains only in-frame clones and omits some. The repertoire includes about 230,000 clones, about 89% of them detected once, and 0.95% to 1.1% sits in the top ten. The sample comprised PBMCs. These receptors were collected from a woman aged 18 to 35 in good health and CMV-seronegative.

The chain links TRBV6-5 to TRBJ2-3; TRBD2 is a possible D gene (6 bases). Germline V CDR1 and CDR2: MNHEY, SVGAGI. The ends were cut back, 1 base at V and 5 bases at J, with 16 bases in the middle. The CDR3 consists of 16 residues. The CDR3 DNA is TGTGCCAGCAGTTACTTCGGGGCGGGACTGGAAGATACGCAGTATTTT. Its protein is CASSYFGAGLEDTQYF.

This chain joins TRBV7-8 and TRBJ1-3, with a tentative D call TRBD1 (5 bases). Germline assignment: CDR1 SGHVS and CDR2 FQNEAQ. Trimming left V 7 bases short and J 0 bases short, with 16 bases between. The CDR3 is 16 residues long. DNA of the CDR3: TGTGCCAGCACCCCCCGCCGACAGTTCTCTGGAAACACCATATATTTT. Its protein product is CASTPRRQFSGNTIYF. The full variable domain, its missing parts supplied by reference TRBV7-8 and TRBJ1-3, is GAGVSQSPRYKVAKRGQDVALRCDPISGHVSLFWYQQALGQGPEFLTYFQNEAQLDKSGLPSDRFFAERPEGSVSTLKIQRTQQEDSAVYLCASTPRRQFSGNTIYFGEGSWLTVV.

This chain joins TRBV30 and TRBJ2-7; a weak D match, TRBD2 (6 bases). The CDR3 contains 14 residues. The germline V gene encodes CDR1 GTSNPN and CDR2 SVGIG (reference sequence). Trimming stripped 0 bases from V and 7 bases from J, with 16 bases between. CDR3 sequence: CAWSVFTGAGEQYF. As DNA, the CDR3 is TGTGCCTGGAGTGTATTTACGGGAGCCGGTGAGCAGTACTTC.

This clone was counted a single time. The chain carries TRBV4-1 and TRBJ2-7; 9 bases are a match to TRBD1. CDR3 length equals 16 residues. Germline V gene lookup returns CDR1 MGHRA and CDR2 YSYEKL. J was trimmed by 3 bases and V by 2 bases; bases with no gene match: 8. CDR3 bases: TGCGCCAGCAGCCAACCGCGGCAGGGACAGGGCTACGAGCAGTACTTC. Translated, it gives CASSQPRQGQGYEQYF.

In this sample, this clone turned up once. At one of its ends the junction is not consistent with the germline gene, which may arise from a read error. The chain couples TRBV6-5 to TRBJ1-5, with TRBD1 identical over 7 bases. The germline V gene encodes CDR1 MNHEY and CDR2 SVGAGI. The CDR3 is 14 residues long. CDR3 DNA sequence: TGTGCCAGTAGTTCCCAGGGGGGCAATCAGCCCCAGCATTTT. This gives the protein CASSSQGGNQPQHF.

J is TRBJ2-2 and V is TRBV19; D is undetermined. V lost 3 bases and J 5 bases, leaving 10 bases between the germline ends. The CDR3 is 14 amino acids. Looked up from germline, CDR1 is LNHDA and CDR2 is SQIVND (reference sequence). The CDR3: CASSISRWTGELFF. The CDR3 DNA sequence: TGTGCCAGTAGTATTTCCAGGTGGACCGGGGAGCTGTTTTTT. The whole variable domain, remainder taken from reference TRBV19 and TRBJ2-2, is DGGITQSPKYLFRKEGQNVTLSCEQNLNHDAMYWYRQDPGQGLRLIYYSQIVNDFQKGDIAEGYSVSREKKESFPLTVTSAQKNPTAFYLCASSISRWTGELFFGEGSRLTVL.

This chain links TRBV5-1 with TRBJ2-7; tentative D call: TRBD1 (6 bases). The germline V and J ends were trimmed by 0 bases and 5 bases, with 18 bases remaining between them. Germline CDR1 reads SGHRS; CDR2 reads YFSETQ. This CDR3 has 16 amino acids. The CDR3 protein is CASSLDARGRRDEQYF. The CDR3, as DNA: TGCGCCAGCAGCTTGGATGCCAGGGGTAGGCGGGACGAGCAGTACTTC.

This rearrangement joins TRBV18 to TRBJ2-5, with TRBD1 matching 9 bases. Germline V gene lookup returns CDR1 KGHSH and CDR2 LQKENI. The CDR3 is 15 residues long. V was clipped by 3 bases and J by 4 bases; unmatched bases: 6. The CDR3 DNA is TGTGCCAGCTCACCTGGACAGGGGAGAGGAGAGACCCAGTACTTC. This encodes CASSPGQGRGETQYF.

The genes are TRBV5-6 and TRBJ1-1, with D possibly matching TRBD1 (6 bases). CDR1 and CDR2 (germline): SGHDT, YYEEEE. V lost 0 bases and J lost 1, with 13 bases in between. This CDR3 contains 16 residues. The CDR3 loop is CASSLEGQPRNTEAFF. DNA of the CDR3: TGTGCCAGCAGCTTGGAAGGACAGCCGAGGAACACTGAAGCTTTCTTT. The full variable domain, in which reference TRBV5-6 and TRBJ1-1 provide the parts outside the CDR3, is DAGVTQSPTHLIKTRGQQVTLRCSPKSGHDTVSWYQQALGQGPQFIFQYYEEEERQRGNFPDRFSGHQFPNYSSELNVNALLLGDSALYLCASSLEGQPRNTEAFFGQGTRLTVV.

The CDR3 bases are TGCGCCAGCAGCCCGGACAGAAGCTCCTACGAGCAGTACTTC. This gives the protein CASSPDRSSYEQYF. The chain is built from TRBV4-3 and TRBJ2-7; possible D gene TRBD1, 6 bases. V lost 4 bases, J lost 0 bases, and 10 bases lay in between. CDR3 length: 14 amino acids. The germline CDR1 and CDR2 sequences are LGHNA and YSLEER.

This chain uses TRBV7-9 with TRBJ1-5; D is perhaps TRBD1 (6 bases). CDR3 size: 14 residues. Germline lookup yields CDR1 SEHNR and CDR2 FQNEAQ (reference sequence). Trimming pared 4 bases from V and 4 bases from J, leaving 11 bases between. For the CDR3, the DNA is TGTGCCAGCAGCTACGGGACACCGAATCAGCCCCAGCATTTT. Amino acids: CASSYGTPNQPQHF.

The chain uses TRBV30 and TRBJ2-3; possibly TRBD2 for D (5 bases). With 0 bases removed from V and 6 bases from J, the gap between germline ends came to 13 bases. CDR1 and CDR2 from the germline V gene are GTSNPN and SVGIG (reference sequence). This CDR3 has 14 residues. The CDR3 spells CAWSVATLADTQYF. The CDR3 DNA reads TGTGCCTGGAGTGTTGCGACCTTAGCGGATACGCAGTATTTT.

This sequence joins TRBV30 and TRBJ2-1; TRBD2 agrees at 11 bases. Germline loops: CDR1 GTSNPN, CDR2 SVGIG (reference sequence). The CDR3 is 15 residues long. J gave up 3 bases and V 2 bases, and 3 bases lay outside the gene matches. CDR3 sequence (DNA): TGTGCCTGGAGTAGACTAGCGGGACTCTACAATGAGCAGTTCTTC. It specifies CAWSRLAGLYNEQFF.

This rearrangement joins TRBV7-9 to TRBJ2-5, with a tentative D call TRBD2 (5 bases). The CDR3 extends over 13 amino acids. Germline V gives CDR1 SEHNR, CDR2 FQNEAQ (reference sequence). The V gene lost 8 bases and the J gene lost 5 bases, with 15 bases spanning the gap. The DNA for the CDR3 is TGTGCCAGCGCTTTTGAGGGAGCGGAGACCCAGTACTTC. As protein: CASAFEGAETQYF.

The chain couples TRBV7-9 to TRBJ2-7; unclear D gene. Germline assignment: CDR1 SEHNR and CDR2 FQNEAQ (reference sequence). With 1 base removed from V and 3 bases from J, the gap between germline ends came to 13 bases. This CDR3 has 15 residues. This chain's CDR3 is CASSLGLGQSYEQYF. The CDR3, as DNA: TGTGCCAGCAGCTTAGGGCTGGGCCAGAGCTACGAGCAGTACTTC.

The chain has TRBV27 and TRBJ2-7; 8 nucleotides agree with TRBD1. The germline V gene has CDR1 MNHEY and CDR2 SMNVEV (reference sequence). The CDR3 totals 18 residues. With V trimmed by 6 bases and J by 4 bases, 20 bases remained unmatched. CDR3 coding DNA: TGTGCCAGCAGCGGGACAGGAGGCCACACTCCGAGATTGTACGAGCAGTACTTC. Its protein is CASSGTGGHTPRLYEQYF.

J is TRBJ2-1 and V is TRBV9, with 11 bases identical to TRBD2. Germline lookup yields CDR1 SGDLS and CDR2 YYNGEE. This CDR3 is 16 amino acids long. V lost 0 bases and J lost 4; bases outside the gene matches: 3. The DNA of the CDR3 is TGTGCCAGCAGCGTAGCTATAGCGGGAGGGTACAATGAGCAGTTCTTC. Its translation: CASSVAIAGGYNEQFF.

The chain links TRBV19 to TRBJ2-5, with 12 bases matching TRBD2. CDR1 is LNHDA, CDR2 SQIVND, per germline (reference sequence). V shed 6 bases, J shed 6 bases, and the junction held 5 bases outside the gene matches. CDR3 length: 14 amino acids. Here the CDR3 reads CASRSTSGSKTQYF. The CDR3 nucleotides read TGTGCCAGTAGATCGACTAGCGGGAGCAAGACCCAGTACTTC.

The chain uses TRBV4-3 and TRBJ1-5, with 7 nucleotides matching TRBD1. Germline lookup yields CDR1 LGHNA and CDR2 YSLEER. The trim removed 0 bases at V and 4 bases at J, leaving 3 bases unmatched. The CDR3 has 15 amino acids. As DNA, the CDR3 is TGCGCCAGCAGCCAAGAGTACAGGGGAAATCAGCCCCAGCATTTT. Translation: CASSQEYRGNQPQHF.

The rearrangement links TRBV5-6 to TRBJ2-7; the D is unclear. Germline values: CDR1 SGHDT, CDR2 YYEEEE. The CDR3 contains 14 residues. With 4 bases removed from V and 3 bases from J, the gap between germline ends came to 14 bases. Here the CDR3 reads CASSPNPGHYEQYF. In DNA form, the CDR3 reads TGTGCCAGCAGCCCAAATCCTGGCCACTACGAGCAGTACTTC.

The gene calls are TRBV11-3 and TRBJ2-1; TRBD2 matches at 13 bases. Trimming removed 5 bases from V and 8 bases from J; junction bases left unmatched: 3. The CDR3 length is 14 residues. Germline loops: CDR1 SGHNT, CDR2 YENEEA. The CDR3 loop reads CASSPGLAGDEQFF. Written as DNA, the CDR3 is TGTGCCAGCAGCCCCGGACTAGCGGGGGATGAGCAGTTCTTC.

The gene calls are TRBV2 and TRBJ2-3; 7 bases fit TRBD2. Germline-derived CDR1 and CDR2 are SNHLY and FYNNEI. This CDR3 comprises 15 residues. The V gene end was trimmed by 5 bases and the J gene end by 3 bases; junction bases not matched to a gene: 8. CDR3 DNA sequence: TGTGCCAGCAGTCCACTAGCGTCAGGAACAGATACGCAGTATTTT. Amino acid sequence: CASSPLASGTDTQYF.

This clone has only a few counts. Other DNA sequences of this sample code for an identical CDR3. This chain links TRBV4-2 with TRBJ2-7, with 9 bases matching TRBD1. V shed 3 bases, J shed 2 bases, and the junction held 5 bases outside the gene matches. CDR3 length: 15 residues. Germline lookup yields CDR1 LGHNA and CDR2 YNFKEQ. The CDR3: CASSQVGTGPYEQYF. Here the CDR3 DNA reads TGTGCCAGCAGCCAGGTCGGGACAGGGCCCTACGAGCAGTACTTC.

The chain has TRBV2 and TRBJ2-7, with D possibly TRBD1 on 6 matching bases. Germline V gene lookup returns CDR1 SNHLY and CDR2 FYNNEI. The V gene lost 5 bases and the J gene lost 5 bases, with 19 bases spanning the gap. The CDR3 contains 15 residues. DNA for the CDR3: TGTGCCAGCAGTCCTAGACAGGCCGTATTCGACGAGCAGTACTTC. Encoded protein: CASSPRQAVFDEQYF. Full variable domain (missing parts from reference TRBV2 and TRBJ2-7): EPEVTQTPSHQVTQMGQEVILRCVPISNHLYFYWYRQILGQKVEFLVSFYNNEISEKSEIFDDQFSVERPDGSNFTLKIRSTKLEDSAMYFCASSPRQAVFDEQYFGPGTRLTVT.

V gene TRBV4-1 combines with J gene TRBJ2-5, with D possibly TRBD1 on 6 matching bases. CDR1 is MGHRA, CDR2 YSYEKL, per germline. The CDR3 has 16 amino acids. Trimming pared 0 bases from V and 1 base from J, leaving 12 bases between. The CDR3 DNA reads as TGCGCCAGCAGCCAAGATCCCGGGACAATCCAAGAGACCCAGTACTTC. It specifies CASSQDPGTIQETQYF.

The V and J genes are TRBV9 and TRBJ2-3, with 10 bases lining up with TRBD2. The CDR3 sequence is 19 residues long. Germline trimming cut 4 bases from V and 2 bases from J; bases unmatched to any gene: 16. The V gene's germline CDR1 is SGDLS and CDR2 YYNGEE. The CDR3 nucleotides are TGTGCCAGCAGCATTCCCCCCAGGGAGCGGGGGGGAATCACAGATACGCAGTATTTT. This codes for CASSIPPRERGGITDTQYF.

The chain recombines TRBV4-1 with TRBJ1-2, with no clear D. Trimming took off 0 bases at V and 6 bases at J, with 14 bases between the two ends. The CDR3 has 15 residues. Germline lookup yields CDR1 MGHRA and CDR2 YSYEKL. CDR3 sequence: CASSQESGRNHGYTF. CDR3 nucleotides: TGCGCCAGCAGCCAAGAATCTGGCAGAAACCATGGCTACACCTTC.